This T cell receptor beta chain was recovered during a study of cytomegalovirus exposure and HLA in healthy donors. 60 Vbeta and 13 Jbeta primers were used in PCR. Clones were sequenced by immunoSEQ multiplex PCR, and TCRdb holds only the in-frame ones, with some missing. The profile shows tens of thousands of clones, roughly 80% of them singletons. This clone was recorded a few times. Its antigen is unknown. Study-wide results and caveats: For TCR beta chains, V- and J-gene trimming was later linked to a missense DCLRE1C variant.

In germline, CDR1 is SGHRS, CDR2 YFSETQ. The ends lost 3 bases at V and 6 bases at J; junction bases unmatched: 1. The CDR3 consists of 14 residues. The rearrangement uses TRBV5-1 and TRBJ2-1; 12 nucleotides line up with TRBD2. This TCR came from a girl aged 2 to 9 in good health and CMV-seropositive. Sequenced: PBMCs. This CDR3 reads CASSSGLAGNEQFF. Here the CDR3 DNA reads TGCGCCAGCAGCTCGGGACTAGCGGGCAATGAGCAGTTCTTC.